This T cell receptor (beta chain) was found in a study of T-cell memory formation after mild COVID-19. The CDR3 runs 17 residues. The V gene end was trimmed by 4 bases and the J gene end by 4 bases; junction bases not matched to a gene: 12. The V gene's germline CDR1 is SGHAT and CDR2 FQDESV (reference sequence). Using its own MiXCR run on the 5' RACE reads, TCRdb lists one record per CDR3 protein. The sample lists 250,000 or so distinct CDR3 sequences, about a sixth seen once, with roughly 24% in the top ten. This clonotype has only a few counts. Specimen: PBMCs or a T cell subset sorted from them (not recorded which). The chain uses TRBV11-1 and TRBJ2-5; TRBD2 aligns across 10 bases. The TCR originated in a man aged 18-30 years who had mild COVID-19 (a few samples of this study predate the infection). Cell type and time point are not known. The CDR3 DNA is TGTGCCAGCAGCTATCAGCGGGGGGGAGTTGGAGGAGAGACCCAGTACTTC. Translated, it gives CASSYQRGGVGGETQYF. The full variable domain, with the rest looked up from reference TRBV11-1 and TRBJ2-5, is EAEVAQSPRYKITEKSQAVAFWCDPISGHATLYWYRQILGQGPELLVQFQDESVVDDSQLPKDRFSAERLKGVDSTLKIQPAELGDSAMYLCASSYQRGGVGGETQYFGPGTRLLVL.